One TCR beta chain is described in this entry. Antigen: not known. This sample was included in a study of CD8+ T cells in alopecia areata. Trimming removed 3 bases from V and 5 bases from J; junction bases left unmatched: 8. The length of the CDR3 is 15 residues. Looked up from germline, CDR1 is SQVTM and CDR2 is ANQGSEA. This sample's treatment: oral pan-JAK inhibitor, 5-10 mg twice daily. Findings and caveats of the study: During tofacitinib treatment, many expanded lesional clones remained in scalp and blood.

RNA extraction was followed by reverse transcription into cDNA, which acted as the sequencing template. The data were produced by immunoSEQ multiplex PCR, yet TCRdb's version contains in-frame clones alone and is incomplete. The data contain 250,000 to 300,000 clones, 55% to 70% of them singletons. The sequence was collected from a human donor with alopecia areata. Sequenced material: CD4+ T cells sorted from blood, taken at week 24, from a patient treated with tofacitinib. This chain joins TRBV29-1 and TRBJ2-5; 11 positions agree with TRBD1. DNA for the CDR3: TGCAGCGTTGACCTGGGACAGGGGGACGGGGAGACCCAGTACTTC. Residues: CSVDLGQGDGETQYF.